This T cell receptor (beta chain) was identified during a study of blood T cell repertoires in COVID-19. Study-wide context: T cells, B-cell-depleted T cells, or PBMCs supplied cDNA or gDNA.

Comment on this clone: One end of the junction is discordant with germline, which a read error may explain.

Here immunoSEQ multiplex PCR was the method, and the copy in TCRdb shows in-frame clones only, minus some. The sample lists over 85,000 clones, 88% seen once, with approximately 3.4% in the top ten. The TCR originated in a woman in her 50s with acute or convalescent COVID-19. Sequencing used peripheral blood.

In nucleotides, the CDR3 is TGTGCCAGCAGCTTGGCCTATAGCGGGAGCCCCACATATACGCAGTATTTT. Translating gives CASSLAYSGSPTYTQYF. The chain employs TRBV5-4 and TRBJ2-3, with 9 bases matching TRBD2. The CDR3 spans 17 residues. Per germline, CDR1 SGHNT and CDR2 YYREEE (reference sequence).